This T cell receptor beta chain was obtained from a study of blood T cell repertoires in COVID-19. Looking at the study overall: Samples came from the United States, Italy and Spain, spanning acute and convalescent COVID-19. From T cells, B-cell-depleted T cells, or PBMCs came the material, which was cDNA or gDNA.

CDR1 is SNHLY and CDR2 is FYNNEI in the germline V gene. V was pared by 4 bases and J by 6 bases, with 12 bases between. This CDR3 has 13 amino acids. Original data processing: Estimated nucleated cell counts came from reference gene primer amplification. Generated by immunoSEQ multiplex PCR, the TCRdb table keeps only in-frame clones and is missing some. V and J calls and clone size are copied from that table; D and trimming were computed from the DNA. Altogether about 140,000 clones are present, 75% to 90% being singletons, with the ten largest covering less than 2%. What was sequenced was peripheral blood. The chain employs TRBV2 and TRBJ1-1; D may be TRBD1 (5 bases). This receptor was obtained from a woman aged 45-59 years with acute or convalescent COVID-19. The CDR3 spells CASSGLAGAEAFF. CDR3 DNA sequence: TGTGCCAGCAGTGGGTTGGCGGGGGCTGAAGCTTTCTTT.